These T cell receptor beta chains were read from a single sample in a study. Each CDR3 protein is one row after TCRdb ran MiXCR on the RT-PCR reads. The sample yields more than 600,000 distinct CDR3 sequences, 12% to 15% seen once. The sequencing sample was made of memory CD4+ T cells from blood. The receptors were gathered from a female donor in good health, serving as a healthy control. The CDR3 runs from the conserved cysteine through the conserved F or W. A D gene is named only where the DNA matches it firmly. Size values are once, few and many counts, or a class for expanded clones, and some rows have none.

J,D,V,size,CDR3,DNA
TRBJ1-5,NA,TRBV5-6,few,CASSAHSNQPQHF,TGTGCCAGCAGCGCTCATAGCAATCAGCCCCAGCATTTT
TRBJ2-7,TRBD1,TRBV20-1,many,CSARAARDRSGYEQYF,TGCAGTGCTAGAGCTGCCAGGGACAGGTCGGGGTACGAGCAGTACTTC
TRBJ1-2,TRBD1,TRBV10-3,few,CAISLGQKANYGYTF,TGTGCCATCAGTTTGGGACAGAAAGCTAACTATGGCTACACCTTC
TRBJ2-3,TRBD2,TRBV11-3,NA,CASSRGTSGDTQYF,TGTGCCAGCAGCCGGGGGACTAGCGGAGATACGCAGTATTTT
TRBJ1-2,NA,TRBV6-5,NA,CASSSIRGGAGYGYTF,TGTGCCAGCAGCTCCATTAGGGGGGGGGCCGGTTATGGCTACACCTTC
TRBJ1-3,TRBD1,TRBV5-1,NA,CASSLDRGGSGNTIYF,TGCGCCAGCAGCTTGGACAGGGGCGGCTCTGGAAACACCATATATTTT
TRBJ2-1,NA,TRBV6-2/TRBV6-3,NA,CASSTDRGASFYNEQFF,TGTGCCAGCAGTACCGATCGGGGGGCTAGTTTCTACAATGAGCAGTTCTTC
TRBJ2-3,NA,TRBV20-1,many,CSGSPGSGTDTQYF,TGCAGTGGGAGTCCCGGGTCCGGCACAGATACGCAGTATTTT
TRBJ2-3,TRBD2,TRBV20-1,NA,CSARVGREVRDTQYF,TGCAGTGCTAGAGTAGGGCGGGAGGTTCGAGATACGCAGTATTTT
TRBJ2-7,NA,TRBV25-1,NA,CASSEAYRVPFEQYF,TGTGCCAGCAGTGAAGCGTACAGGGTTCCGTTCGAGCAGTACTTC
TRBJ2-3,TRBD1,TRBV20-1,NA,CSAINRQGVTDAQYF,TGCAGTGCCATAAATCGACAGGGGGTAACAGATGCGCAGTATTTT
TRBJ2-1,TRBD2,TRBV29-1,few,CSVDETGTSGYNEQFF,TGCAGCGTAGACGAGACCGGGACTAGCGGCTACAATGAGCAGTTCTTC
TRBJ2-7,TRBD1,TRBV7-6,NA,CASSLSLGQGSYEQYF,TGTGCCAGCAGCTTAAGTTTGGGACAGGGTTCCTACGAGCAGTACTTC
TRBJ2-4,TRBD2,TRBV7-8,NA,CASSSLLAGAAKNIQYF,TGTGCCAGCAGCTCGTTACTAGCGGGAGCAGCCAAAAACATTCAGTACTTC
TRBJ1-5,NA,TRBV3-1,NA,CASSQGPLGNQPQHF,TGTGCCAGCAGCCAAGGGCCTTTGGGCAATCAGCCCCAGCATTTT
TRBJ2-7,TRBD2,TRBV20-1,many,CSAPGLAAGYSYEQYF,TGCAGTGCACCGGGACTAGCAGCAGGATATAGCTACGAGCAGTACTTC
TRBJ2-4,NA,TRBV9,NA,CASSASKNIQYF,TGTGCCAGCAGCGCATCCAAAAACATTCAGTACTTC
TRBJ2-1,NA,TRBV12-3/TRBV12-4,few,CASSLAVGQYNEQFF,TGTGCCAGCAGTTTAGCAGTCGGGCAGTACAATGAGCAGTTCTTC
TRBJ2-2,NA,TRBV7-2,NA,CASSLAWDTGELFF,TGTGCCAGCAGCTTAGCCTGGGACACCGGGGAGCTGTTTTTT
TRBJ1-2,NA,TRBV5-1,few,CASSLAGGSDGYTF,TGCGCCAGCAGCTTGGCGGGAGGGTCAGATGGCTACACCTTC
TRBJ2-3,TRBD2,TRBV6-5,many,CASRVAGGTDTQYF,TGTGCCAGCAGGGTAGCGGGGGGGACAGATACGCAGTATTTT
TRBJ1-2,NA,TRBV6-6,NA,CASSLDSMGGYTF,TGTGCCAGCAGTCTCGACTCAATGGGAGGCTACACCTTC
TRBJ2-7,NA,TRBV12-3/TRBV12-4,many,CASSLVRGAFGSEQYF,TGTGCCAGCAGTTTAGTTCGGGGGGCGTTCGGTTCCGAGCAGTACTTC
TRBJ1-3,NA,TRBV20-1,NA,CSARDLRTGNSGNTIYF,TGCAGTGCTAGAGATCTTCGGACCGGAAACTCTGGAAACACCATATATTTT
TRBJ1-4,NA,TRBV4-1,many,CASSPAELNEKLFF,TGCGCCAGCAGCCCTGCGGAGTTAAATGAAAAACTGTTTTTT
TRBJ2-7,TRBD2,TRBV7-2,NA,CASSYSGDYEQYF,TGTGCCAGCAGCTATAGCGGGGACTACGAGCAGTACTTC